These 25 T cell receptor beta chains originate from one sample sequenced in a study of control samples from healthy donors and cancer patients. Some clones are missing from TCRdb's copy, which holds only in-frame ones; the method was immunoSEQ multiplex PCR. Here the sample spans tens of thousands of clones, roughly 90% being singletons. What was sequenced was PBMCs. Source of these receptors: a woman aged 60-75 years with head and neck cancer.

The chain carries TRBV28 and TRBJ1-5, with no clear D. Between the trimmed V and J ends, which lost 3 bases and 2 bases, there was a span of 2 bases. Germline V lookup: CDR1 MDHEN, CDR2 SYDVKM. This CDR3 contains 12 residues. This chain's CDR3 is CASSLGNQPQHF. CDR3 bases: TGTGCCAGCAGTTTGGGCAATCAGCCCCAGCATTTT.

The chain combines TRBV5-4 with TRBJ2-7; 15 positions match TRBD2. The CDR3 is made up of 17 amino acids. The germline CDR1 and CDR2 sequences are SGHNT and YYREEE (reference sequence). V was pared by 4 bases and J by 4 bases, with 9 bases of the junction left unmatched. DNA of the CDR3: TGTGCCAGCAGCCCGGGACTAGCGGGAGGTCGGGTATACGAGCAGTACTTC. This codes for CASSPGLAGGRVYEQYF.

The chain employs TRBV12-3 or TRBV12-4 and TRBJ1-1, with D uncertain. V lost 2 bases to trimming and J lost 4 bases, with 8 bases between them. The CDR3 loop spans 13 amino acids. The CDR3 bases are TGTGCCAGCAGTTTAAAGGAGGCCACTGAAGCTTTCTTT. Translated, it gives CASSLKEATEAFF.

This clone was counted between two and nine times. The rearrangement uses TRBV6-5 and TRBJ1-3; D unclear. Trimming took 10 bases from V and 0 from J, leaving 10 bases between them. This CDR3 comprises 13 residues. Germline assignment: CDR1 MNHEY and CDR2 SVGAGI. The CDR3 loop reads CATQAISGNTIYF. The CDR3 DNA sequence: TGTGCCACTCAGGCGATCTCTGGAAACACCATATATTTT.

V is TRBV7-2 and J is TRBJ1-1; no firm D call. Deletions cut 4 bases from V and 0 bases from J, with 6 bases between. This CDR3 is 13 amino acids long. Germline lookup yields CDR1 SGHTA and CDR2 FQGNSA. CDR3 loop: CASSSQVNTEAFF. Here the CDR3 DNA reads TGTGCCAGCAGCTCCCAAGTGAACACTGAAGCTTTCTTT.

J is TRBJ1-5 and V is TRBV6-6, with 8 bases lining up with TRBD1. V shed 5 bases, J shed 0 bases, and the junction held 9 bases outside the gene matches. The CDR3 spans 17 residues. Germline V gene sequence: CDR1 MNHNY, CDR2 SVGAGI (reference sequence). CDR3 sequence reads: CASSLSGQGYSNQPQHF. As DNA, the CDR3 is TGTGCCAGCAGTCTGAGCGGACAGGGTTATAGCAATCAGCCCCAGCATTTT.

This sequence joins TRBV27 and TRBJ2-2, with D hard to call. This CDR3 comprises 13 residues. Germline V gene lookup returns CDR1 MNHEY and CDR2 SMNVEV (reference sequence). With 2 bases removed from V and 7 bases from J, the gap between germline ends came to 8 bases. CDR3 sequence: CASSLMGSGELFF. Written as DNA, the CDR3 is TGTGCCAGCAGTTTAATGGGTAGCGGGGAGCTGTTTTTT.

This chain links TRBV27 with TRBJ1-5; weak D call: TRBD1 (5 bases). V lost 4 bases and J 0 bases, leaving 7 bases between the germline ends. The CDR3 covers 14 residues. CDR1 and CDR2 from the germline V gene are MNHEY and SMNVEV (reference sequence). Here the CDR3 reads CASSWGGSNQPQHF. CDR3 coding DNA: TGTGCCAGCAGTTGGGGGGGTAGCAATCAGCCCCAGCATTTT.

This sequence joins TRBV6-2 or TRBV6-3 and TRBJ2-1; TRBD2 matches at 13 bases. V lost 7 bases and J lost 6; bases outside the gene matches: 9. The CDR3 runs 16 residues. Per the germline V gene, CDR1 is MNHEY and CDR2 is SVGEGT. DNA of the CDR3: TGTGCCAGCAACCCGACTAGCGGGAGGCCCCTCAATGAGCAGTTCTTC. It specifies CASNPTSGRPLNEQFF.

The chain has TRBV5-1 and TRBJ2-5, with TRBD2 as a possible D gene (6 bases). The V end was cut by 5 bases, the J end by 2 bases, with 16 bases between. The CDR3 consists of 15 residues. Germline V lookup: CDR1 SGHRS, CDR2 YFSETQ. CDR3 loop: CASSDGAGPQETQYF. CDR3 DNA sequence: TGCGCCAGCAGTGATGGGGCGGGACCGCAAGAGACCCAGTACTTC.

The rearrangement uses TRBV5-4 and TRBJ2-6; tentatively, D is TRBD1 (5 bases). V dropped 4 bases and J dropped 4 bases, with 15 bases sitting between them. Germline loops: CDR1 SGHNT, CDR2 YYREEE (reference sequence). This CDR3 has 16 amino acids. The CDR3 sequence: CASSPRRVTGANVLTF. The CDR3 DNA reads as TGTGCCAGCAGCCCACGCAGGGTTACCGGGGCCAACGTCCTGACTTTC.

This clone was counted only a few times. V usage is TRBV27 and J usage is TRBJ2-7; D ambiguous. V gave up 6 bases and J gave up 7 bases, with 16 bases separating them. The CDR3 runs to 13 residues. The germline CDR1 and CDR2 sequences are MNHEY and SMNVEV (reference sequence). CDR3 sequence: CASRMGRWGEQYF. CDR3 coding DNA: TGTGCCAGCAGGATGGGCCGGTGGGGAGAGCAGTACTTC.

The rearrangement joins TRBV29-1 to TRBJ1-5; 7 nucleotides agree with TRBD1. The CDR3 extends over 12 amino acids. CDR1 is SQVTM, CDR2 ANQGSEA, per germline. V gave up 6 bases and J gave up 5 bases; unmatched junction bases: 4. The CDR3 nucleotides are TGCAGCGTGAGGACAGGAGATCAGCCCCAGCATTTT. It translates to CSVRTGDQPQHF.

The V gene is TRBV10-3, the J gene TRBJ1-3; D possibly corresponds to TRBD1 (6 bases). The germline V gene has CDR1 ENHRY and CDR2 SYGVKD. Trimming shortened V by 6 bases and J by 0 bases, and 12 bases separated the two germline ends. The CDR3 length is 15 residues. The CDR3 here is CAIRDREDSGNTIYF. DNA for the CDR3: TGTGCCATCAGGGACAGAGAAGACTCTGGAAACACCATATATTTT.

The chain combines TRBV5-1 with TRBJ1-1, with D maybe TRBD1 (6 bases). CDR3 size: 13 residues. Trimming pared 4 bases from V and 4 bases from J, leaving 11 bases between. Germline CDR1 reads SGHRS; CDR2 reads YFSETQ. Here the CDR3 reads CASSEQGGTEAFF. The CDR3 nucleotides read TGCGCCAGCAGCGAGCAAGGGGGCACTGAAGCTTTCTTT.

This chain's CDR3 is CASSNDLYSGNTIYF. The CDR3, as DNA: TGTGCCAGTAGTAACGACCTTTACTCTGGAAACACCATATATTTT. V gene TRBV19 combines with J gene TRBJ1-3; D call uncertain. Germline assignment: CDR1 LNHDA and CDR2 SQIVND (reference sequence). The CDR3 length is 15 residues. Trimming removed 4 bases at V and 0 bases at J, with 10 bases between.

This clone showed up just once. This chain connects TRBV18 to TRBJ2-2, with no clear D. CDR3 size: 15 residues. In germline, CDR1 is KGHSH, CDR2 LQKENI. The V end was cut by 0 bases, the J end by 3 bases, with 8 bases between. The CDR3 bases are TGTGCCAGCTCACCACCTAATTGGCACACCGGGGAGCTGTTTTTT. This sequence encodes CASSPPNWHTGELFF.

This clone was observed once. This chain uses TRBV6-4 with TRBJ1-2, with D uncertain. The CDR3 is 16 amino acids. V was pared by 3 bases and J by 0 bases, with 14 bases between. The germline gives CDR1 MRHNA, CDR2 SNTAGT. CDR3 DNA: TGTGCCAGCAGTGATTGGCAGGTCCGTTCTAACTATGGCTACACCTTC. Residues: CASSDWQVRSNYGYTF.

The rearrangement uses TRBV7-9 and TRBJ2-1, with D unresolved. CDR1 SEHNR and CDR2 FQNEAQ come from the germline V gene (reference sequence). The CDR3 is 12 residues long. Trimming removed 5 bases at V and 12 bases at J, with 14 bases between. CDR3 in amino acids: CASSPSLGRQFF. The CDR3 DNA is TGTGCCAGCAGCCCTTCTCTGGGCCGGCAGTTCTTC.

This clone was observed once. The CDR3 DNA reads TGCGCCAGCGGCCCCAGGCGTGCGGCAACGAACACCGGGGAGCTGTTTTTT. Its translation: CASGPRRAATNTGELFF. J is TRBJ2-2 and V is TRBV4-1; D is unclear. Germline-derived CDR1 and CDR2 are MGHRA and YSYEKL. V gave up 8 bases and J gave up 0 bases, with 19 bases separating them. This CDR3 contains 17 residues.

The V call is TRBV5-5, the J call TRBJ1-1; D possibly corresponds to TRBD1 (5 bases). CDR1 SGHKS and CDR2 YYEKEE come from the germline V gene (reference sequence). V gave up 3 bases and J gave up 11 bases, with 14 bases separating them. The CDR3 has 12 residues. In DNA, the CDR3 is TGTGCCAGCAGCTCGATGCAGGGAACGGCTTTCTTT. As protein: CASSSMQGTAFF.

The gene calls are TRBV6-5 and TRBJ1-1, with 10 bases lining up with TRBD1. V shed 2 bases, J shed 4 bases, and the junction held 7 bases outside the gene matches. This CDR3 is built from 16 residues. Germline values: CDR1 MNHEY, CDR2 SVGAGI. CDR3 nucleotides: TGTGCCAGCAGTTACGGAACCCGGACAGGGGGCACTGAAGCTTTCTTT. This translates into CASSYGTRTGGTEAFF.

To note about this clone: This CDR3 is also generated by other DNA sequences in the sample. The rearrangement links TRBV5-1 to TRBJ1-1, with D perhaps TRBD1 (5 bases). CDR3 size: 14 residues. Germline loops: CDR1 SGHRS, CDR2 YFSETQ. Trimming removed 1 base at V and 4 bases at J, with 11 bases between. Here the CDR3 DNA reads TGCGCCAGCAGCTTGTCAGGGCAGGGCACTGAAGCTTTCTTT. It translates to CASSLSGQGTEAFF.

The rearrangement uses TRBV15 and TRBJ2-1, with 12 bases matching TRBD2. Unmatched junction bases numbered 8, after V lost 0 bases and J lost 5 bases. The germline V gene encodes CDR1 LNHNV and CDR2 YYDKDF (reference sequence). This CDR3 has 18 residues. CDR3: CATSREILGLAGNNEQFF. CDR3 sequence (DNA): TGTGCCACCAGCAGAGAAATACTAGGACTAGCGGGAAACAATGAGCAGTTCTTC.

The chain recombines TRBV27 with TRBJ1-2, with 8 nucleotides matching TRBD1. This CDR3 spans 14 amino acids. The trim removed 6 bases at V and 7 bases at J, leaving 10 bases unmatched. CDR1 is MNHEY and CDR2 is SMNVEV in the germline V gene (reference sequence). Written as DNA, the CDR3 is TGTGCCAGCAGCCAAGCGGACAGGGCTGTTGGCTACACCTTC. Its protein product is CASSQADRAVGYTF.